This TCR beta chain stems from a study of CD8+ T cells in alopecia areata. CDR3 length equals 13 residues. V lost 0 bases and J 6 bases, leaving 9 bases between the germline ends. Germline V lookup: CDR1 PRHDT, CDR2 FYEKMQ (reference sequence). This clone has a handful of counts. It was cDNA, reverse transcribed from extracted RNA, that served as the sequencing template. This table comes from immunoSEQ multiplex PCR, and its TCRdb copy is limited to in-frame clones, with some not included. The table has 150,000 to 200,000 clones, 50% to 60% seen once. The V call is TRBV13, the J call TRBJ2-7; tentatively, D is TRBD1 (6 bases). This clonotype was obtained from a human donor with alopecia areata. The sequencing used CD4+ T cells sorted from blood, collected at week 0. The CDR3 DNA reads TGTGCCAGCAGCTTAGGCGGGACACTCGAGCAGTACTTC. Amino acid sequence: CASSLGGTLEQYF. The full variable domain, its missing parts supplied by reference TRBV13 and TRBJ2-7, is AAGVIQSPRHLIKEKRETATLKCYPIPRHDTVYWYQQGPGQDPQFLISFYEKMQSDKGSIPDRFSAQQFSDYHSELNMSSLELGDSALYFCASSLGGTLEQYFGPGTRLTVT.